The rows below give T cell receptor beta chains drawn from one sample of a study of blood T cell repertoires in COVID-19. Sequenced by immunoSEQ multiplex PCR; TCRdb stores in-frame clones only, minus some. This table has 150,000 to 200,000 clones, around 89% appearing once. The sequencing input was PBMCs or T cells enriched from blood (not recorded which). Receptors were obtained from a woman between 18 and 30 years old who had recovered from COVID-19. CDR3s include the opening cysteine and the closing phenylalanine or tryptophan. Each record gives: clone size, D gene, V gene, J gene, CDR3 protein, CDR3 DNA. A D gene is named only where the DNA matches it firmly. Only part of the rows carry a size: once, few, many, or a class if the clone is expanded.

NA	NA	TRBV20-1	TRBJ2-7	CSASRSDIYEQYF	TGCAGTGCTAGTCGGTCTGATATCTACGAGCAGTACTTC
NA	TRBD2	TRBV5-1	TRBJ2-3	CASSLSGGATDTQYF	TGCGCCAGCAGCTTAAGCGGGGGGGCAACAGATACGCAGTATTTT
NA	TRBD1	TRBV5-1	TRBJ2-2	CASSLDRVLTGELFF	TGCGCCAGCAGCTTAGACAGGGTGTTGACCGGGGAGCTGTTTTTT
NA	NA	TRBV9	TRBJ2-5	CASSVGGGAGETQYF	TGTGCCAGCAGCGTAGGTGGGGGGGCCGGGGAGACCCAGTACTTC
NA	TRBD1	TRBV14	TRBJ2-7	CASSHISSFGQGPYEQYF	TGTGCCAGCAGCCATATCTCTTCTTTTGGACAGGGTCCCTACGAGCAGTACTTC
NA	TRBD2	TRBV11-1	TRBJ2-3	CASSLGLAERTDTQYF	TGTGCCAGCAGCTTAGGACTAGCGGAACGCACAGATACGCAGTATTTT
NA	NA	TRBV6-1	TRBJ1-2	CASSERGRAYGYTF	TGTGCCAGCAGTGAAAGGGGCAGGGCCTATGGCTACACCTTC
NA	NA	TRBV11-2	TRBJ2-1	CASSPLRYNEQFF	TGTGCCAGCAGCCCCCTCAGATACAATGAGCAGTTCTTC
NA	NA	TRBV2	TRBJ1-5	CASSEGTSRRDQPQHF	TGTGCCAGCAGTGAGGGGACATCAAGGCGCGATCAGCCCCAGCATTTT
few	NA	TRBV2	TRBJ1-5	CASSEAGAGNQPQHF	TGTGCCAGCAGTGAGGCAGGGGCTGGCAATCAGCCCCAGCATTTT
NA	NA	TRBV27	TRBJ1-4	CASSLLGGAGEKLFF	TGTGCCAGCAGTTTATTAGGGGGGGCAGGGGAAAAACTGTTTTTT
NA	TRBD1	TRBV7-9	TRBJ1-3	CASSPGGMRGNTIYF	TGTGCCAGCAGCCCAGGGGGCATGAGAGGAAACACCATATATTTT
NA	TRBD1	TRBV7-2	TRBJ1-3	CASSSQGAKDTIYF	TGTGCCAGCAGCTCCCAGGGGGCTAAGGACACCATATATTTT
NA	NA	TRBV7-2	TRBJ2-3	CASSQPRGAQADTQYF	TGTGCCAGCAGCCAGCCCCGGGGGGCCCAGGCAGATACGCAGTATTTT
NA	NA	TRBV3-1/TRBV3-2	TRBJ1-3	CASSQEAESSSGNTIYF	TGTGCCAGCAGCCAAGAGGCGGAGTCGAGCTCTGGAAACACCATATATTTT
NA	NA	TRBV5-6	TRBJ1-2	CASSSTPGRGERNYGYTF	TGTGCCAGCAGCTCAACCCCTGGGAGGGGGGAGCGGAACTATGGCTACACCTTC
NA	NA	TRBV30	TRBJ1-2	CAWSHAPNRGGYTF	TGTGCCTGGAGCCACGCCCCTAATCGAGGTGGCTACACCTTC
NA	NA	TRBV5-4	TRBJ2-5	CASSLGGGGQETQYF	TGTGCCAGCAGCTTGGGAGGGGGGGGCCAAGAGACCCAGTACTTC
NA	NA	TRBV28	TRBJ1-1	CASSLSGRGGNTEAFF	TGTGCCAGCAGTTTATCTGGGAGGGGGGGGAACACTGAAGCTTTCTTT
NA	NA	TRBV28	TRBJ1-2	CASSQTLQGREGYTF	TGTGCCAGCAGTCAGACCCTTCAGGGAAGGGAAGGCTACACCTTC
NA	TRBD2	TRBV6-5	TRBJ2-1	CAIRARGAYNEQFF	TGTGCCATCCGTGCCCGGGGGGCCTACAATGAGCAGTTCTTC
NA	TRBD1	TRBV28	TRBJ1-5	CASSLPRQGANSNQPQHF	TGTGCCAGCAGTTTACCCCGACAGGGGGCTAATAGCAATCAGCCCCAGCATTTT
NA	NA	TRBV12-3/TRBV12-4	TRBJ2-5	CASSRVRGETQYF	TGTGCCAGCAGTCGGGTTCGGGGGGAGACCCAGTACTTC
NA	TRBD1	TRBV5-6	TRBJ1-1	CASSLRDRHTEAFF	TGTGCCAGCAGCCTCCGGGACAGACACACTGAAGCTTTCTTT
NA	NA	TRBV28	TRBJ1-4	CASSSPGGIEKLFF	TGTGCCAGCAGTTCCCCGGGGGGAATCGAAAAACTGTTTTTT
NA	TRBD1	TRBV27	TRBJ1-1	CASSLTGGSEAFF	TGTGCCAGCAGTTTGACAGGGGGATCTGAAGCTTTCTTT
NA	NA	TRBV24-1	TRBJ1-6	CATRGGYPHF	TGTGCCACCAGGGGCGGGTACCCCCACTTT